This T cell receptor (beta chain) emerged from a study of blood T cell repertoires in COVID-19. Study context: Acute-phase and convalescent COVID-19 samples originated in the United States, Italy and Spain.

The data were produced by immunoSEQ multiplex PCR, yet TCRdb's version contains in-frame clones alone and is incomplete. The table has about 230,000 clones, roughly 80% seen once. Sequenced sample: peripheral blood. This TCR derives from a woman aged 65 to 85 with active or convalescent COVID-19.

CDR3 in DNA: TGCGCCAGCAGCTTGGAATTCCTGGGAGCTGAAGCTTTCTTT. Amino acids: CASSLEFLGAEAFF. The gene calls are TRBV5-1 and TRBJ1-1, with D uncertain. The germline gives CDR1 SGHRS, CDR2 YFSETQ. V lost 0 bases to trimming and J lost 6 bases, with 12 bases between them. This CDR3 is built from 14 residues.